This TCR beta chain was sequenced for a study of cytomegalovirus exposure and HLA in healthy donors. Regarding the study as a whole: In a later analysis, across HLA loci, associated TCR counts were highest for DRB1, lowest for HLA-C. Earlier analysis found most TCR beta V segments productive about 90% or about 30% of the time. Many donors shared some public TCRs, even though most TCR sequences were rare.

Likely unrecorded immune exposures existed in these nominally healthy donors. Notes on this clone: The antigen remains unidentified.

The primer mix had 60 Vbeta and 13 Jbeta primers. Generated by immunoSEQ multiplex PCR, the TCRdb table keeps only in-frame clones and is missing some. The sample has approximately 150,000 clones, roughly 76% seen once. The CDR3 totals 14 residues. Losses at the gene ends were 0 bases for V and 10 bases for J; bases not matched to a gene: 4. From germline, CDR1 is SGHRS and CDR2 YFSETQ. Sequencing was performed on PBMCs. The V call is TRBV5-1, the J call TRBJ2-1; 10 bases line up with TRBD1. This sequence originates from a woman aged 25 to 39 in good health and CMV-seronegative. CDR3 protein: CASSLGTGGGEQFF. The CDR3 DNA is TGCGCCAGCAGCTTGGGGACAGGGGGTGGGGAGCAGTTCTTC.